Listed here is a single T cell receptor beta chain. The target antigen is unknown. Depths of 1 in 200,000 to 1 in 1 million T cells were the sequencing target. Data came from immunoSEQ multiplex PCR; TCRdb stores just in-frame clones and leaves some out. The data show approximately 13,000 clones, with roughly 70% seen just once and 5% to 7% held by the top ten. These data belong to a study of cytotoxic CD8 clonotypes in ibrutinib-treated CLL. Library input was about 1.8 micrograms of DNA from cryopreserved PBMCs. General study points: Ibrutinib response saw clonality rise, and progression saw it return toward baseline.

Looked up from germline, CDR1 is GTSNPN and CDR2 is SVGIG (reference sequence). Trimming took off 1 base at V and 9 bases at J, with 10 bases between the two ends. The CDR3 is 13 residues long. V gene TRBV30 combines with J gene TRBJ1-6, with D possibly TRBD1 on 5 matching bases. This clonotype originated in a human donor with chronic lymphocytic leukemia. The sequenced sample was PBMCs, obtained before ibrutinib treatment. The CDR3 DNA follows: TGTGCCTGGAGTGGCAGGGCAGGTTCACCCCTCCACTTT. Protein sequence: CAWSGRAGSPLHF.